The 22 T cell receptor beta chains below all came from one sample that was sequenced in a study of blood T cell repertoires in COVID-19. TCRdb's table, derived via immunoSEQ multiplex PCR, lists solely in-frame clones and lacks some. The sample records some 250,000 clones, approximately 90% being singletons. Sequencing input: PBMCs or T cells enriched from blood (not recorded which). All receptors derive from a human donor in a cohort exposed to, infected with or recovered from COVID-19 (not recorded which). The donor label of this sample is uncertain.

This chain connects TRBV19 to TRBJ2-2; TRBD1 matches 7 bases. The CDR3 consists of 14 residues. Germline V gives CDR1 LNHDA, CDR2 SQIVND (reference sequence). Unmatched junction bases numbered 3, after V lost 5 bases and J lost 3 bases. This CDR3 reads CASSWGTDTGELFF. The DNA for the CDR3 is TGTGCCAGTAGTTGGGGGACAGACACCGGGGAGCTGTTTTTT.

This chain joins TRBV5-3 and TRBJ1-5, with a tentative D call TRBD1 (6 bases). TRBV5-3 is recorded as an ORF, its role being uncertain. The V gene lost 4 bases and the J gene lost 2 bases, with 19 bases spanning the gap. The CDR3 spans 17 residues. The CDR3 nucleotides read TGTGCCAGAAGCGTTAATTTTGGGGAGGGGGGCAATCAGCCCCAGCATTTT. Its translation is CARSVNFGEGGNQPQHF.

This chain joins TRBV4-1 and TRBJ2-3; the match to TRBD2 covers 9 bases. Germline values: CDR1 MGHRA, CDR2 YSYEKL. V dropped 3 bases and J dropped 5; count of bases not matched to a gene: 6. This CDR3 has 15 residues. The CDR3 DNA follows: TGCGCCAGCAGCCAGGCGGGGGGGCAGGGAGATACGCAGTATTTT. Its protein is CASSQAGGQGDTQYF.

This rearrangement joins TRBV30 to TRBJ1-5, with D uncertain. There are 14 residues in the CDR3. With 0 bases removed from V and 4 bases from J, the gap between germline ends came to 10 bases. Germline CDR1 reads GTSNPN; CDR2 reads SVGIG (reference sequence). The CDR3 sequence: CAWSVNYGNQPQHF. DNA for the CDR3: TGTGCCTGGAGTGTAAATTACGGTAATCAGCCCCAGCATTTT.

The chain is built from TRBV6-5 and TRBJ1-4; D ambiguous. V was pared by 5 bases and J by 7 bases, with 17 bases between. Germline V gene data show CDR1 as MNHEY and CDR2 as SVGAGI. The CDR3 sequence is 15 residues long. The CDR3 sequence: CASSRSGFMGEKLFF. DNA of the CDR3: TGTGCCAGCAGTAGGTCCGGGTTCATGGGTGAAAAACTGTTTTTT.

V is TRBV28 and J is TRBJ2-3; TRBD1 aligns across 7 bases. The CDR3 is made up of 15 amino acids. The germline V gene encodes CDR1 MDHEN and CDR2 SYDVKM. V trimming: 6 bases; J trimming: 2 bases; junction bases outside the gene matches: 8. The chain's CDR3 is CASSRRQGTTDTQYF. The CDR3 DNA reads TGTGCCAGCAGCCGTCGACAGGGTACCACAGATACGCAGTATTTT.

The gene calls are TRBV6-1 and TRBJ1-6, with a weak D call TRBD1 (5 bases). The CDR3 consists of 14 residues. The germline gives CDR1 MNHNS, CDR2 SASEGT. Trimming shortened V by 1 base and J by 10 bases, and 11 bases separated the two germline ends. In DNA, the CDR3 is TGTGCCAGCAGTGAAGTACCGGAGGGGTCACCCCTCCACTTT. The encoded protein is CASSEVPEGSPLHF.

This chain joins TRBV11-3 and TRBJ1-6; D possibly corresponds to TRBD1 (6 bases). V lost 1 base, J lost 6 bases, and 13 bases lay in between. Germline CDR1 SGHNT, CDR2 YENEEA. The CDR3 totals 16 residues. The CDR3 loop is CASSLVQTGPNSPLHF. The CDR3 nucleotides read TGTGCCAGCAGCTTAGTCCAGACAGGCCCTAATTCACCCCTCCACTTT.

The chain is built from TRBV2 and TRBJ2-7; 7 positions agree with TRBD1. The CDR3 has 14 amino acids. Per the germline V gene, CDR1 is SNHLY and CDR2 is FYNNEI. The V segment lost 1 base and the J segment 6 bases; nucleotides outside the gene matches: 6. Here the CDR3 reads CASSEGLGDSEQYF. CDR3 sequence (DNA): TGTGCCAGCAGTGAAGGTCTGGGGGACAGCGAGCAGTACTTC. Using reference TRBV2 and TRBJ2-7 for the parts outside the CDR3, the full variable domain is EPEVTQTPSHQVTQMGQEVILRCVPISNHLYFYWYRQILGQKVEFLVSFYNNEISEKSEIFDDQFSVERPDGSNFTLKIRSTKLEDSAMYFCASSEGLGDSEQYFGPGTRLTVT.

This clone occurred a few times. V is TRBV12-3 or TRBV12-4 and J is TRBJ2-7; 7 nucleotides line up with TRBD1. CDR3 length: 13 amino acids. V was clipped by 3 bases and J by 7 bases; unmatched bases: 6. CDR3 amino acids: CASSFRQGGEQYF. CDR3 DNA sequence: TGTGCCAGCAGTTTTAGACAGGGCGGAGAGCAGTACTTC.

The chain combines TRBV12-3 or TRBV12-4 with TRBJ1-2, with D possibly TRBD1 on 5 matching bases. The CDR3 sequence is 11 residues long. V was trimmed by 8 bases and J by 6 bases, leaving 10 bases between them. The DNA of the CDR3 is TGTGCCAGCGGGGCACAGAATGGCTACACCTTC. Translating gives CASGAQNGYTF.

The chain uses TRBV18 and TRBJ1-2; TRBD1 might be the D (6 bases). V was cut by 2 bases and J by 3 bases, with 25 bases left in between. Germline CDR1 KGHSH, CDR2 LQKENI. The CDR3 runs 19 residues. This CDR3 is CASSPSLFSDRSSYYGYTF. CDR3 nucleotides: TGTGCCAGCTCACCATCGCTCTTTTCGGACAGATCCAGCTACTATGGCTACACCTTC.

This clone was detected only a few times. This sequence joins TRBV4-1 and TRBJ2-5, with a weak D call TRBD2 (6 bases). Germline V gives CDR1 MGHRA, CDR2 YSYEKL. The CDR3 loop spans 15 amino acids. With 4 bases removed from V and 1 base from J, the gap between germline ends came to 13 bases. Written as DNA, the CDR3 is TGCGCCAGCAGCCTATCGCTCGGGGGCCAAGAGACCCAGTACTTC. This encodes CASSLSLGGQETQYF.

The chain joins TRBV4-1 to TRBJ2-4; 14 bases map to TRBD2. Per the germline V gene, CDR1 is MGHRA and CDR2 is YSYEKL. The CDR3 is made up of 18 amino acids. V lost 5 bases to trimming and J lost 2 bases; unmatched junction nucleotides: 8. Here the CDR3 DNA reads TGCGCCAGCAGCTCCGGACTAGCGGGGGGTCGGACCAAAAACATTCAGTACTTC. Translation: CASSSGLAGGRTKNIQYF.

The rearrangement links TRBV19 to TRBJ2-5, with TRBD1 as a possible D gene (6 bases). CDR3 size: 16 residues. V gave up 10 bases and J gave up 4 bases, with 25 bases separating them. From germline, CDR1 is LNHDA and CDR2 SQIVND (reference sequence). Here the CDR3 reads CATSQGGTSRGETQYF. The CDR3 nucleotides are TGTGCCACCTCACAGGGTGGGACCTCGAGAGGAGAGACCCAGTACTTC.

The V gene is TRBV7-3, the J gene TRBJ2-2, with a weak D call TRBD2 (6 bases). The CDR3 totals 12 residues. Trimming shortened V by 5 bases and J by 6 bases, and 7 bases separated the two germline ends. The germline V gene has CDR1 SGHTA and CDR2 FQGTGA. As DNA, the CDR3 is TGTGCCAGCAGCCCGGGGGCCGGGGAGCTGTTTTTT. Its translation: CASSPGAGELFF.

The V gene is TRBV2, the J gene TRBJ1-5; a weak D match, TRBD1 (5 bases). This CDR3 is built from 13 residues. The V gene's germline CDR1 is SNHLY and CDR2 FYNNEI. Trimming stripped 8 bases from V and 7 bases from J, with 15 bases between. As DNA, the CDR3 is TGTGCCAGCCGGGAGGGGCTGGGACAGCCCCAGCATTTT. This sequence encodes CASREGLGQPQHF.

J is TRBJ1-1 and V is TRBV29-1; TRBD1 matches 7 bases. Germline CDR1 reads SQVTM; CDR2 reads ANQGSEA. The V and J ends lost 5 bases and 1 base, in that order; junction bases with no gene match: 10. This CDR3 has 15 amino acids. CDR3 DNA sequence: TGCAGCGTTAAACCGGCAGGGGGTTGGAACACTGAAGCTTTCTTT. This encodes CSVKPAGGWNTEAFF.

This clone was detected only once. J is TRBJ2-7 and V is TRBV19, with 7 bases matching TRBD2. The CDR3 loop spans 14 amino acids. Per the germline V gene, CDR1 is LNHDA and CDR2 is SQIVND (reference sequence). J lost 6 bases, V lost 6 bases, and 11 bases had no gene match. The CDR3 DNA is TGTGCCAGTAGCTTAACTAGCGCCACGGGCGAGCAGTACTTC. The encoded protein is CASSLTSATGEQYF. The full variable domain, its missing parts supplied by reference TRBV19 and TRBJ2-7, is DGGITQSPKYLFRKEGQNVTLSCEQNLNHDAMYWYRQDPGQGLRLIYYSQIVNDFQKGDIAEGYSVSREKKESFPLTVTSAQKNPTAFYLCASSLTSATGEQYFGPGTRLTVT.

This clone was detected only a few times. CDR3 DNA sequence: TGTGCCTGGATTAGTACAGGGGGTCACAATCAGCCCCAGCATTTT. This codes for CAWISTGGHNQPQHF. The V call is TRBV30, the J call TRBJ1-5; 8 bases agree with TRBD1. This CDR3 is 15 amino acids long. V was pared by 4 bases and J by 3 bases, with 8 bases of the junction left unmatched. The germline V gene has CDR1 GTSNPN and CDR2 SVGIG (reference sequence).

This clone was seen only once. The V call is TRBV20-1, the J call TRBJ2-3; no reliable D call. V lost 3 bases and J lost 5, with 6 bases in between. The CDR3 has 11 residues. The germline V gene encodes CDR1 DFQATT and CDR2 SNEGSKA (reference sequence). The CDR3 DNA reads TGCAGTGCTAGCCCGTTAGATACGCAGTATTTT. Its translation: CSASPLDTQYF.

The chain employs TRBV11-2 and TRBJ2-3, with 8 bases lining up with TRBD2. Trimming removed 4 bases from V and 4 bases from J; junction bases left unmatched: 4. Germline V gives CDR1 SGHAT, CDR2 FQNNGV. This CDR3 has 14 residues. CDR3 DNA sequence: TGTGCCAGCAGCTCGGGGGGGCCAGCAGATACGCAGTATTTT. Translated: CASSSGGPADTQYF.